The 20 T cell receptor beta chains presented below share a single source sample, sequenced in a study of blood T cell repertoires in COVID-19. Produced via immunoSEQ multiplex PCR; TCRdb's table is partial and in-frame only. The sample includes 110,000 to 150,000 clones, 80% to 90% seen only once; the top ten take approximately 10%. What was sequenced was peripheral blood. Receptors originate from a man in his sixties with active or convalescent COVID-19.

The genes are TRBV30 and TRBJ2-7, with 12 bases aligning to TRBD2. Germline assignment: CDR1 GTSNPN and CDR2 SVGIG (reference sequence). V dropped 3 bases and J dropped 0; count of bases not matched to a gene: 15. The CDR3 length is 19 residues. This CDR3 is CAWSDPYGLAGKSSYEQYF. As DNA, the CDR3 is TGTGCCTGGAGCGACCCCTATGGACTAGCGGGGAAGAGCTCCTACGAGCAGTACTTC.

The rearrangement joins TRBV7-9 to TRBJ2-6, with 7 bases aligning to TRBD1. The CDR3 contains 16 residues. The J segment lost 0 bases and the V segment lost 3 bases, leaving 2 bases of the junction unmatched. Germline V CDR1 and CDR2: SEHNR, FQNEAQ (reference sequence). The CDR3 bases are TGTGCCAGCAGCTTTTACAGGGGCTCTGGGGCCAACGTCCTGACTTTC. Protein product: CASSFYRGSGANVLTF.

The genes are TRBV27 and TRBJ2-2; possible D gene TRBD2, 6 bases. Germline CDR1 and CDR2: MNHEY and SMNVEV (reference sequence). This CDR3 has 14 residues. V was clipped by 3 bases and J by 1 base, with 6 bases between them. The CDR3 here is CASSLGLNTGELFF. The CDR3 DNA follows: TGTGCCAGCAGTTTGGGACTGAACACCGGGGAGCTGTTTTTT.

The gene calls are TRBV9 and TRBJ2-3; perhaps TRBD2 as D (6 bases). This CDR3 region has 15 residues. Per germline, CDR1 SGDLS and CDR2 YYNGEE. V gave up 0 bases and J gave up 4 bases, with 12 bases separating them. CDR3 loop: CASSVGLDFPDTQYF. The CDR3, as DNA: TGTGCCAGCAGCGTAGGACTAGACTTCCCAGATACGCAGTATTTT.

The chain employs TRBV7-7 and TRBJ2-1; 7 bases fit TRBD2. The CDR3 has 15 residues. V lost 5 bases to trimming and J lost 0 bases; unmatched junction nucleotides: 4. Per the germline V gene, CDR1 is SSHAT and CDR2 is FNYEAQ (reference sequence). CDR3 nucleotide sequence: TGTGCCAGCAGCCCCGGGAGGATCTCCTACAATGAGCAGTTCTTC. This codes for CASSPGRISYNEQFF.

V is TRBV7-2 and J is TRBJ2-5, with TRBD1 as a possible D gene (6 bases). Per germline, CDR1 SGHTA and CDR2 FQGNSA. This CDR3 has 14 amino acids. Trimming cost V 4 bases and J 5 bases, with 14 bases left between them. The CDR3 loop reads CASSSNRVRETQYF. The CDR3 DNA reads TGTGCCAGCAGCTCCAACAGGGTGCGGGAGACCCAGTACTTC.

CDR3 residues: CASSLRTGAGTEAFF. The CDR3 DNA follows: TGTGCCAGCAGTCTACGAACAGGGGCGGGCACTGAAGCTTTCTTT. The genes are TRBV13 and TRBJ1-1, with TRBD1 matching over 7 bases. With V trimmed by 6 bases and J by 4 bases, 11 bases remained unmatched. This CDR3 is built from 15 residues. Germline assignment: CDR1 PRHDT and CDR2 FYEKMQ (reference sequence).

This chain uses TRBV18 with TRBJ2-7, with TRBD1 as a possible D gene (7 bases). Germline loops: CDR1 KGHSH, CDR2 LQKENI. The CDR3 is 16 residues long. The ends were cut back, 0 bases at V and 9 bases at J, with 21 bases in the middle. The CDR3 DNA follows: TGTGCCAGCTCACCACCCCAAAGGGACAGACGGCGGGGGCAGTACGTC. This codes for CASSPPQRDRRRGQYV.

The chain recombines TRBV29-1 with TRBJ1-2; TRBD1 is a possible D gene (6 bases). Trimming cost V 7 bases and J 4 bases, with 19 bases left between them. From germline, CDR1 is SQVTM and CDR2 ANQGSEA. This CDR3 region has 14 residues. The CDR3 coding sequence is TGCAGCGCCTCGCTAGGGGGGGGAAGCTATGGCTACACCTTC. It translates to CSASLGGGSYGYTF.

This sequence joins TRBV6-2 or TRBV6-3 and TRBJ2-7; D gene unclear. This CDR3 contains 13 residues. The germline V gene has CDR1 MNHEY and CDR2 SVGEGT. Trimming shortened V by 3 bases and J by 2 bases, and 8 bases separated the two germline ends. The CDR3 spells CASSYASTYEQYV. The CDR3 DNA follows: TGTGCCAGCAGTTATGCTAGTACCTACGAGCAGTACGTC.

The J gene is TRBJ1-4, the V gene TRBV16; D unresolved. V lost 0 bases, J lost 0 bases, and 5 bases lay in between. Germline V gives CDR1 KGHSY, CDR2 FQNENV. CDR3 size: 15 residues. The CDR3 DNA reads TGTGCCAGCAGCCAATCGAGGACAACTAATGAAAAACTGTTTTTT. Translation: CASSQSRTTNEKLFF.

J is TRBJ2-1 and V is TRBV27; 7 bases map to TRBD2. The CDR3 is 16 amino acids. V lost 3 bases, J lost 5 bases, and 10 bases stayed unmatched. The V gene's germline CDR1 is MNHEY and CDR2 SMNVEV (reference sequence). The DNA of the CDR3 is TGTGCCAGCAGTTTTTTGGCGGGAGATCACAACAATGAGCAGTTCTTC. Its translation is CASSFLAGDHNNEQFF.

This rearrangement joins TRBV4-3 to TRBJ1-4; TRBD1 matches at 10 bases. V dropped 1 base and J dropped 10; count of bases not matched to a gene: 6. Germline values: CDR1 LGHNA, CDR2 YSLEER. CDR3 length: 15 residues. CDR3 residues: CASSQAGTGAVKLFF. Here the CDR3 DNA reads TGCGCCAGCAGCCAAGCCGGGACAGGGGCGGTAAAACTGTTTTTT.

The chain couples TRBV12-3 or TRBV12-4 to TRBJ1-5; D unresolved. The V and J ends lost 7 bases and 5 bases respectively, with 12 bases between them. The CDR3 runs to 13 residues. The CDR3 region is CASTPGRDQPQHF. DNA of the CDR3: TGTGCCAGCACCCCCGGGAGGGATCAGCCCCAGCATTTT.

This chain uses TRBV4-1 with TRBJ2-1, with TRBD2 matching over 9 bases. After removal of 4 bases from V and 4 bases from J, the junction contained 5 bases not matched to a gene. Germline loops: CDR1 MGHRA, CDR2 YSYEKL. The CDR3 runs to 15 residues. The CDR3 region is CASSLIAGEYNEQFF. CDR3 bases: TGCGCCAGCAGCCTTATAGCGGGAGAGTACAATGAGCAGTTCTTC.

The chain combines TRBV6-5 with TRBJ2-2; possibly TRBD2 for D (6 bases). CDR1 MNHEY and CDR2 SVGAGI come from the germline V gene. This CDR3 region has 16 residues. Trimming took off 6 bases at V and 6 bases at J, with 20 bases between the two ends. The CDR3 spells CASRYEAGLSAGELFF. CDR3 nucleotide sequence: TGTGCCAGCAGATACGAGGCGGGGTTGTCTGCCGGGGAGCTGTTTTTT.

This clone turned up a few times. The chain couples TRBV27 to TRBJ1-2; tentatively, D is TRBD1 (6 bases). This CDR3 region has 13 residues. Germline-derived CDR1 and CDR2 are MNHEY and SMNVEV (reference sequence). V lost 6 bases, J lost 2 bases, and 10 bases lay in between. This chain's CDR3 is CASSQTGNYGYTF. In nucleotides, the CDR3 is TGTGCCAGCAGCCAAACAGGGAACTATGGCTACACCTTC.

The CDR3 sequence is CASSRDRGSYNEQFF. In DNA, the CDR3 is TGTGCCAGCAGCAGGGACAGGGGGTCCTACAATGAGCAGTTCTTC. This sequence joins TRBV2 and TRBJ2-1, with TRBD1 matching over 11 bases. The CDR3 loop spans 15 amino acids. Germline V gives CDR1 SNHLY, CDR2 FYNNEI. J was trimmed by 1 base and V by 6 bases; bases with no gene match: 2.

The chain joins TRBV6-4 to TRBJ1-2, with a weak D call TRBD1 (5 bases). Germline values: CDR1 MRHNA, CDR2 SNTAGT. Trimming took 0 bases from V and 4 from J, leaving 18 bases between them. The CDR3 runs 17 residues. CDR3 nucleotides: TGTGCCAGCAGTGACTCGTACAGGCCTAAACCGGGCTATGGCTACACCTTC. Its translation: CASSDSYRPKPGYGYTF.

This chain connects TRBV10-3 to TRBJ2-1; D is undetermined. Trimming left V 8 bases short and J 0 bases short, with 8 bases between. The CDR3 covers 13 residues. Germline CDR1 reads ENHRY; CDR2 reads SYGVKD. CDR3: CAIQTGSYNEQFF. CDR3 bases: TGTGCCATCCAAACGGGCTCCTACAATGAGCAGTTCTTC.